These T cell receptor beta chains were read from a single sample in a study of cytomegalovirus exposure and HLA in healthy donors. Profiling relied on immunoSEQ multiplex PCR, and the TCRdb table lists in-frame clones only, not all of them. Of approximately 290,000 clones listed, around 80% are singletons. The sample comprised PBMCs. The receptors come from a girl aged 2 to 9 in good health and CMV-seronegative. CDR3s include the opening cysteine and the closing phenylalanine or tryptophan. D genes are given only for firm matches. Expanded clones get a size class; other rows say once, few or many, or leave the size out.

- | - | TRBJ2-7 | TRBV5-1 | CASSGSVAVYEQYF | TGCGCCAGCAGCGGTTCGGTAGCGGTTTACGAGCAGTACTTC
once | - | TRBJ2-5 | TRBV5-5 | CASSLIMGGLETQYF | TGTGCCAGCAGCCTGATAATGGGGGGTCTGGAGACCCAGTACTTC
- | TRBD1 | TRBJ1-1 | TRBV19 | CASSMNLERQGETEAFF | TGTGCCAGTAGTATGAACTTGGAAAGACAGGGGGAGACTGAAGCTTTCTTT
- | - | TRBJ2-5 | TRBV5-4 | CASSFGLAVQETQYF | TGTGCCAGCAGCTTCGGGTTAGCGGTCCAAGAGACCCAGTACTTC
- | TRBD1 | TRBJ1-1 | TRBV5-1 | CASSPIGTAIMTEAFF | TGCGCCAGCAGCCCAATTGGGACAGCGATAATGACTGAAGCTTTCTTT
- | - | TRBJ2-7 | TRBV7-3 | CASSPPRAENPSEQYF | TGTGCCAGCAGCCCTCCCCGAGCCGAAAACCCCTCCGAGCAGTACTTC
once | - | TRBJ1-4 | TRBV18 | CASSPQGRTEKLFF | TGTGCCAGCTCACCACAGGGGAGGACTGAAAAACTGTTTTTT
- | TRBD2 | TRBJ2-1 | TRBV29-1 | CSVLAGMGDNEQFF | TGCAGCGTCCTAGCGGGAATGGGTGACAATGAGCAGTTCTTC
- | - | TRBJ1-5 | TRBV6-5 | CASSPTEFQPQHF | TGTGCCAGCAGTCCGACAGAATTTCAGCCCCAGCATTTT
- | - | TRBJ2-7 | TRBV28 | CASSSGSTISYEQYF | TGTGCCAGCAGTTCCGGATCGACAATCTCCTACGAGCAGTACTTC
- | TRBD2 | TRBJ2-5 | TRBV7-9 | CASSLKAGALQETQYF | TGTGCCAGCAGCCTTAAAGCGGGGGCGCTCCAAGAGACCCAGTACTTC
- | TRBD2 | TRBJ2-5 | TRBV11-1 | CASSLVPSGGAETQYF | TGTGCCAGCAGCTTAGTCCCTAGCGGGGGCGCAGAGACCCAGTACTTC
- | - | TRBJ2-3 | TRBV30 | CAWSRGLGTDTQYF | TGTGCCTGGAGTCGCGGGCTGGGGACAGATACGCAGTATTTT
- | - | TRBJ2-7 | TRBV27 | CASSPSKARDYEQYF | TGTGCCAGCAGTCCCTCGAAGGCACGGGATTACGAGCAGTACTTC
- | - | TRBJ2-1 | TRBV7-6 | CASSLVDTAEAENEQFF | TGTGCCAGCAGCTTAGTCGATACAGCGGAGGCAGAAAATGAGCAGTTCTTC
- | - | TRBJ1-3 | TRBV7-3 | CASSLAPGEGNTIYF | TGTGCCAGCAGCTTAGCTCCGGGAGAAGGAAACACCATATATTTT
- | TRBD1 | TRBJ2-7 | TRBV28 | CRSGTGTSYEQYF | TGTCGGTCGGGGACAGGTACTTCCTACGAGCAGTACTTC
- | - | TRBJ1-4 | TRBV6-6 | CASSYRQGNEKLFF | TGTGCCAGCAGTTATAGGCAGGGAAATGAAAAACTGTTTTTT
- | TRBD2 | TRBJ2-7 | TRBV7-9 | CSSSRLAEHPYEQYF | TGTTCCAGCAGCCGACTAGCGGAGCACCCCTACGAGCAGTACTTC
- | - | TRBJ2-3 | TRBV2 | CASISPRKPDTQYF | TGTGCCAGCATCTCCCCGAGAAAACCAGATACGCAGTATTTT
- | TRBD2 | TRBJ2-7 | TRBV6-1 | CASSDIAGISYEQYF | TGTGCCAGCAGTGATATAGCGGGGATCTCCTACGAGCAGTACTTC
- | TRBD1 | TRBJ2-2 | TRBV6-1 | CASRRQGNTGELFF | TGTGCCAGCAGGAGACAGGGGAACACCGGGGAGCTGTTTTTT